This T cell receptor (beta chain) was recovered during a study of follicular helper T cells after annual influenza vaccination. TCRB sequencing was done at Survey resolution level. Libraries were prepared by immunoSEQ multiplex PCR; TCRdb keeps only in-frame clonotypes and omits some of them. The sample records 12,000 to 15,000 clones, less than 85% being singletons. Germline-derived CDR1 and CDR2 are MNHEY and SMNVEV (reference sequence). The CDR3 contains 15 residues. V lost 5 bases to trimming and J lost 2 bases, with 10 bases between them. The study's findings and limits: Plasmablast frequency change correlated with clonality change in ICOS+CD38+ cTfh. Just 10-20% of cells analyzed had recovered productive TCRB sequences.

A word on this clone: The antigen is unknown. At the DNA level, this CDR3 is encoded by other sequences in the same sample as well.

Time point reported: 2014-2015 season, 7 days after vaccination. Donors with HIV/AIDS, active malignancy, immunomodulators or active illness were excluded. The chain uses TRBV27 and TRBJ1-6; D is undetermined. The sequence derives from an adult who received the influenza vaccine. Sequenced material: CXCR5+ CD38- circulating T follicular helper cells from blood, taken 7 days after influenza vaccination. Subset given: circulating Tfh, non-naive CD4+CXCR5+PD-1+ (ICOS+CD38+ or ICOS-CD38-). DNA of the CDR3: TGTGCCAGCAGTCGAGGTCCCCCCTATAATTCACCCCTCCACTTT. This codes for CASSRGPPYNSPLHF.